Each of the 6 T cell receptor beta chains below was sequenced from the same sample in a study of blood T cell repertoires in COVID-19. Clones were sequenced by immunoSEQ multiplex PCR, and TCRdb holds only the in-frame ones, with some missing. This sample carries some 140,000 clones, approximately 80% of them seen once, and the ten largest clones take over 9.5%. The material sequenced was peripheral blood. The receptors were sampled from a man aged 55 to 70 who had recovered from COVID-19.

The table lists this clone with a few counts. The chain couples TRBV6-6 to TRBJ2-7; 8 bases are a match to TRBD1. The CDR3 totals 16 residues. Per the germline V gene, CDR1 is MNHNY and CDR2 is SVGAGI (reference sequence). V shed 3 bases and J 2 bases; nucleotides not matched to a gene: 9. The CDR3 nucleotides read TGTGCCAGCAGTTATCGAATGGGACAGGCCCCCTACGAGCAGTACTTC. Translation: CASSYRMGQAPYEQYF.

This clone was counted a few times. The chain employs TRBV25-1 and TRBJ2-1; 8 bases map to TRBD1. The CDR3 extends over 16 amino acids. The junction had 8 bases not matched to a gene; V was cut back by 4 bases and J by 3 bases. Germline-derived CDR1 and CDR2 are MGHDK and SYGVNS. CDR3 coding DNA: TGTGCCAGCAGTGGCCAAAGGACAGGGCGCTACAATGAGCAGTTCTTC. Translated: CASSGQRTGRYNEQFF.

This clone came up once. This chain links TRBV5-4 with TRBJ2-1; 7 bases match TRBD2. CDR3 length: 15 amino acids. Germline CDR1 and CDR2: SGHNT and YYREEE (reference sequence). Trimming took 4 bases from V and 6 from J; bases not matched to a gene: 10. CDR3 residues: CASSPPSGAFNEQFF. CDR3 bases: TGTGCCAGCAGCCCCCCCAGCGGGGCCTTCAATGAGCAGTTCTTC.

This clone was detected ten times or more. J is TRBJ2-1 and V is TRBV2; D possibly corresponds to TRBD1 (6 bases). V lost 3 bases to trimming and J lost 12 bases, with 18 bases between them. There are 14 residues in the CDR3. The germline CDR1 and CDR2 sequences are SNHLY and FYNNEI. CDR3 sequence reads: CASSDGGEAAGQFF. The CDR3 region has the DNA TGTGCCAGCAGTGATGGGGGCGAAGCGGCAGGGCAGTTCTTC.

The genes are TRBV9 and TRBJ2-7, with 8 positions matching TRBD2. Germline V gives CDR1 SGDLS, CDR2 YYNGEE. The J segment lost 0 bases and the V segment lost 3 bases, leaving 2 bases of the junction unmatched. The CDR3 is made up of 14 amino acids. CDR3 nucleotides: TGTGCCAGCAGCGCCGGGACTAGCTCCTACGAGCAGTACTTC. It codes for CASSAGTSSYEQYF.

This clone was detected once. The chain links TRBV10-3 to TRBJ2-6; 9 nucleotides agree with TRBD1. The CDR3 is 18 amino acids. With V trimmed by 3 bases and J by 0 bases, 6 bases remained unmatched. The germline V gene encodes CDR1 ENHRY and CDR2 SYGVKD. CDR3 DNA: TGTGCCATCAGTGATGACAGGGGGTCGGTCTCTGGGGCCAACGTCCTGACTTTC. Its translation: CAISDDRGSVSGANVLTF.